The 8 T cell receptor beta chains below were found in one sample sequenced in a study of OX40 agonist ivuxolimab in advanced cancers. Libraries were made using the immunoSEQ multiplex PCR assay. TCRdb limited this immuneACCESS table to in-frame rearrangements with V and J called. A share of clones is missing; checked studies link under half to unresolved V genes, and the rest is unexplained. Counted in this sample were 70,000 or so clones; 65% to 85% of them appeared once. The ten most abundant clones make up around 0.84% of the sample. The starting material was CD4+ or CD8+ T cells sorted from blood, obtained in a trial of the OX40 agonist ivuxolimab. These receptors were obtained from an adult with an advanced solid tumor such as melanoma, head and neck, liver or kidney cancer.

The V and J genes are TRBV5-1 and TRBJ2-3; D could derive from TRBD1 or TRBD2 (5 bases each). V dropped 8 bases and J dropped 2 bases, with 21 bases sitting between them. From germline, CDR1 is SGHRS and CDR2 YFSETQ. This CDR3 region has 16 residues. The CDR3 DNA reads TGCGCCAGTTCACGGGGCGACAGCCACCTCACAGATACGCAGTATTTT. This encodes CASSRGDSHLTDTQYF. The complete variable domain, with remaining parts taken from reference TRBV5-1 and TRBJ2-3, reads KAGVTQTPRYLIKTRGQQVTLSCSPISGHRSVSWYQQTPGQGLQFLFEYFSETQRNKGNFPGRFSGRQFSNSRSEMNVSTLELGDSALYLCASSRGDSHLTDTQYFGPGTRLTVL.

The rearrangement uses TRBV5-4 and TRBJ1-6; D remains ambiguous. CDR3 size: 19 residues. Germline V gives CDR1 SGHNT, CDR2 YYREEE (reference sequence). V lost 6 bases and J lost 4, with 26 bases in between. CDR3 amino acids: CASNPRQVAGLGYNSPLHF. The CDR3 DNA reads as TGTGCCAGCAACCCCCGCCAGGTTGCAGGCCTGGGGTATAATTCACCCCTCCACTTT.

This chain uses TRBV25-1 with TRBJ1-2; D is possibly TRBD1 (5 bases). The CDR3 has 16 residues. V was clipped by 1 base and J by 3 bases, with 15 bases between them. Germline V lookup: CDR1 MGHDK, CDR2 SYGVNS. The CDR3 DNA sequence: TGTGCCAGCAGTGAATTCGGGGCAGGAGGTTACTATGGCTACACCTTC. Translating gives CASSEFGAGGYYGYTF.

V and J are TRBV11-3 and TRBJ2-1; maybe TRBD2 (5 bases). The CDR3 spans 14 residues. V lost 0 bases, J lost 8 bases, and 11 bases lay in between. Germline loops: CDR1 SGHNT, CDR2 YENEEA. The CDR3 protein is CASSLEGAGDEQFF. CDR3 in DNA: TGTGCCAGCAGCTTAGAGGGAGCAGGAGATGAGCAGTTCTTC.

This clone was seen many times. V and J are TRBV5-3 and TRBJ2-7; D unclear. TRBV5-3 is recorded as an ORF, its role being uncertain. The CDR3 has 12 amino acids. V was clipped by 3 bases and J by 3 bases, with 7 bases between them. The CDR3 nucleotides read TGTGCCAGAAGCTCACACAACTACGAGCAGTACTTC. This translates into CARSSHNYEQYF.

The gene calls are TRBV7-9 and TRBJ2-1; D gene unclear. Trimming removed 1 base at V and 4 bases at J, with 8 bases between. The CDR3 is made up of 14 amino acids. CDR1 is SEHNR and CDR2 is FQNEAQ in the germline V gene (reference sequence). CDR3 DNA: TGTGCCAGCAGCTTAGATGCAGAGTACAATGAGCAGTTCTTC. Translating gives CASSLDAEYNEQFF.

DNA of the CDR3: TGTGCCAGCAGTCTAAGGGGACTAGCGATTTCCTACGAGCAGTACTTC. Translation gives CASSLRGLAISYEQYF. The V and J genes are TRBV27 and TRBJ2-7; 10 nucleotides match TRBD2. The CDR3 is 16 amino acids. From germline, CDR1 is MNHEY and CDR2 SMNVEV (reference sequence). Trimming cost V 5 bases and J 1 base; bases outside gene matches: 8.

The table lists this clone with a few counts. This chain uses TRBV9 with TRBJ1-2; maybe TRBD1 (5 bases). The CDR3 consists of 13 residues. With 3 bases removed from V and 8 bases from J, the gap between germline ends came to 14 bases. Looked up from germline, CDR1 is SGDLS and CDR2 is YYNGEE. The CDR3 loop is CASSALPGGGYTF. Written as DNA, the CDR3 is TGTGCCAGCAGCGCCCTCCCCGGGGGAGGCTACACCTTC.